Judged by abundance, the clone carrying this T cell receptor (beta chain) is medium-sized. Antigen unknown. Some second doses came at about 4 weeks and others at about 12 weeks; these were pooled. V gave up 3 bases and J gave up 2 bases; unmatched junction bases: 4. CDR3 length: 15 residues. Germline V gives CDR1 LNHDA, CDR2 SQIVND (reference sequence). The sample comes from a study of T cell responses to AZD1222 COVID-19 vaccine. Clones were read by immunoSEQ multiplex PCR, and TCRdb kept only the in-frame ones, dropping some. The table has approximately 80,000 clones, 75% to 90% seen once; the top ten hold about 3.4%. General study results and limits: The study reported that nearly half of spike-specific TCRs target unmutated variant regions. Compared with day 0, the breadth and depth of the Spike-specific TCR repertoire rose significantly after two doses of AZD1222.

The rearrangement uses TRBV19 and TRBJ2-1; 7 bases map to TRBD2. The starting material was peripheral blood, obtained 28 days after the second AZD1222 dose. The TCR was taken from an adult who received the AZD1222 COVID-19 vaccine. CDR3 nucleotides: TGTGCCAGTAGTATTTCGACTAGCCCCTACAATGAGCAGTTCTTC. Its protein product is CASSISTSPYNEQFF.